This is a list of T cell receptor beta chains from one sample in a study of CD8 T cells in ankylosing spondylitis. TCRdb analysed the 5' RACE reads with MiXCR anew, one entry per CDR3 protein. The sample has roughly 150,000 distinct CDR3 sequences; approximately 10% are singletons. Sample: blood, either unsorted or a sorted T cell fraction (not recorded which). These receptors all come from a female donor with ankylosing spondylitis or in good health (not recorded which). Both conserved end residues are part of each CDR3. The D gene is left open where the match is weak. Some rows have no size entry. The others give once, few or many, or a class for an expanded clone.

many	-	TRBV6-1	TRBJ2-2	CASSLPGDSNTGELFF	TGTGCCAGCAGCCTTCCGGGAGATTCGAACACCGGGGAGCTGTTTTTT
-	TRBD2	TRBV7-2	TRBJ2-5	CASSPLGGSDRETQYF	TGTGCCAGCAGCCCCCTTGGCGGGAGTGATAGAGAGACCCAGTACTTC
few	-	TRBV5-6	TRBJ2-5	CASSLSREETQYF	TGTGCCAGCAGCTTGTCCAGGGAAGAGACCCAGTACTTC
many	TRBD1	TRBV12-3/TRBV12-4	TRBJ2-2	CASSLGRGFTGELFF	TGTGCCAGCAGTTTGGGCAGGGGGTTCACCGGGGAGCTGTTTTTT
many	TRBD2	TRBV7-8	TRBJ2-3	CASSLLAGGGTDTQYF	TGTGCCAGCAGCTTACTAGCGGGAGGAGGGACAGATACGCAGTATTTT
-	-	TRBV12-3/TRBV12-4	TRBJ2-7	CASSLTPFEQYF	TGTGCCAGCAGCCTCACACCCTTCGAGCAGTACTTC
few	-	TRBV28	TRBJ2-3	CAIDGGGGSTDTQYF	TGTGCCATCGATGGAGGGGGAGGTTCCACAGATACGCAGTATTTT
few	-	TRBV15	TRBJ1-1	CATSREQGMNTEAFF	TGTGCCACCAGCAGAGAGCAGGGGATGAACACTGAAGCTTTCTTT
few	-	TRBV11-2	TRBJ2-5	CASSLNFGETQYF	TGTGCCAGCAGCTTAAATTTTGGAGAGACCCAGTACTTC
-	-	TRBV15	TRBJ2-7	CATSRDLSGSPGGEQYF	TGTGCCACCAGCAGAGATCTCTCGGGATCCCCGGGTGGCGAGCAGTACTTC
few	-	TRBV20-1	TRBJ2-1	CSASPIRSYNEQFF	TGCAGTGCTAGTCCCATCCGGTCCTACAATGAGCAGTTCTTC
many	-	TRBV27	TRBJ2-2	CASSYGMGRTNTGELFF	TGTGCCAGCAGTTACGGAATGGGCAGGACGAACACCGGGGAGCTGTTTTTT
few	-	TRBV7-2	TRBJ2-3	CASSPWVTDTQYF	TGTGCCAGCAGCCCTTGGGTCACAGATACGCAGTATTTT
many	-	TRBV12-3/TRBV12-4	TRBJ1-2	CASSGYGYTF	TGTGCCAGCAGCGGCTATGGCTACACCTTC
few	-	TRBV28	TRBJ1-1	CASSLRGLGTEAFF	TGTGCCAGCAGTTTAAGAGGGTTAGGCACTGAAGCTTTCTTT
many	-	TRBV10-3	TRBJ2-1	CAISEVAVNEQFF	TGTGCCATCAGTGAGGTAGCGGTAAATGAGCAGTTCTTC
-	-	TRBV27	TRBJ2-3	CASTPAPGVGTDTQYF	TGTGCCAGCACCCCAGCCCCAGGGGTTGGAACAGATACGCAGTATTTT
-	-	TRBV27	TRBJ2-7	CASSFSGHSSYEQYF	TGTGCCAGCAGTTTCAGCGGACATAGCTCCTACGAGCAGTACTTC
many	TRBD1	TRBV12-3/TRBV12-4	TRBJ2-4	CASSRGQGKDF	TGTGCCAGCAGCCGAGGACAGGGGAAGGACTTC
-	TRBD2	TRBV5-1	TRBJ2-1	CASSPVTSGDNEQFF	TGCGCCAGCAGCCCGGTAACTAGCGGGGACAATGAGCAGTTCTTC
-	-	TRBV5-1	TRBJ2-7	CASSLEFGQIYEQYF	TGCGCCAGCAGCCTGGAATTCGGGCAGATCTACGAGCAGTACTTC
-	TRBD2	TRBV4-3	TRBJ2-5	CASSPGLAASETQYF	TGCGCCAGCAGCCCAGGACTAGCAGCCTCAGAGACCCAGTACTTC
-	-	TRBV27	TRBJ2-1	CASRGPWPYNEQFF	TGTGCCAGCAGGGGTCCCTGGCCCTACAATGAGCAGTTCTTC
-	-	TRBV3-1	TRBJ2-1	CASSQDQGVAGNEQFF	TGTGCCAGCAGCCAAGATCAGGGTGTCGCAGGCAATGAGCAGTTCTTC
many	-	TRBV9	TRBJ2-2	CASSVGTGGELFF	TGTGCCAGCAGCGTAGGGACTGGCGGGGAGCTGTTTTTT
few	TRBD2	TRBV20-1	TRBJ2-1	CSARTSGTWINEQFF	TGCAGTGCCCGGACTAGCGGGACCTGGATTAATGAGCAGTTCTTC
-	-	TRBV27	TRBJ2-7	CASSPGPTNEQYF	TGTGCCAGCAGCCCGGGGCCGACCAACGAGCAGTACTTC
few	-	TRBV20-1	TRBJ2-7	CSATSRDLVPYEQYF	TGCAGTGCGACAAGTCGGGACCTCGTCCCCTACGAGCAGTACTTC